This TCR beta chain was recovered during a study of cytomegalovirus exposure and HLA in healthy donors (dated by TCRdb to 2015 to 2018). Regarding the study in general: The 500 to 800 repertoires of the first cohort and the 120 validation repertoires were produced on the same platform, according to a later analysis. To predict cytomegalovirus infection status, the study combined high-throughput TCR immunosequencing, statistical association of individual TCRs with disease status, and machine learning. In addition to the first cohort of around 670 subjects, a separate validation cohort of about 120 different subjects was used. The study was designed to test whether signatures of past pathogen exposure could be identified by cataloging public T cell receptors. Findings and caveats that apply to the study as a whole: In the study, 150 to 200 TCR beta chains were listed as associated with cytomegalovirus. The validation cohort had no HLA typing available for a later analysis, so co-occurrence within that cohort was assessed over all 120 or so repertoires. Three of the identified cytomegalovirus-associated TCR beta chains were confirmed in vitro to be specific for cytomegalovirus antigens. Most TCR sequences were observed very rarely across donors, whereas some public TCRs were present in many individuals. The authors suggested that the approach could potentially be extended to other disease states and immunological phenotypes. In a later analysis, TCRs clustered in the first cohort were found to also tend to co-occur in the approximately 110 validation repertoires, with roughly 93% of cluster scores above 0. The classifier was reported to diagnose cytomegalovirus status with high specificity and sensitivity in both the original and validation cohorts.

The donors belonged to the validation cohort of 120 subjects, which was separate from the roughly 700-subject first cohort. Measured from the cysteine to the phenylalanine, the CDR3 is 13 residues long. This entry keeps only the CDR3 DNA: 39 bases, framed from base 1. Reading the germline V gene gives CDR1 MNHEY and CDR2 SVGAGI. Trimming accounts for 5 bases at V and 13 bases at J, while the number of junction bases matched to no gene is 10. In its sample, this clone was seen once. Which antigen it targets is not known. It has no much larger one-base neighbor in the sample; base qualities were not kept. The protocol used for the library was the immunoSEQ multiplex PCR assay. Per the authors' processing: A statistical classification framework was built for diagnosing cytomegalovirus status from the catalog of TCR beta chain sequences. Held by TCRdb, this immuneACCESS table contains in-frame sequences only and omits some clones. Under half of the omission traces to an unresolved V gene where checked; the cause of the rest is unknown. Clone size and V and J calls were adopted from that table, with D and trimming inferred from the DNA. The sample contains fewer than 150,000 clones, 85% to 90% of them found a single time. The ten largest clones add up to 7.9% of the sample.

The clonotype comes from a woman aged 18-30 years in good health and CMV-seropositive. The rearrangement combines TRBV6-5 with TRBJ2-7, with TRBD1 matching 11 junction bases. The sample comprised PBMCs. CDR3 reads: CASSRGGTGGAYF. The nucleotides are TGTGCCAGCAGTCGTGGGGGGACAGGGGGGGCCTACTTC.